This is a list of T cell receptor beta chains from one sample in a study of shared clonotypes between healthy human individuals. This table comes from immunoSEQ multiplex PCR, and its TCRdb copy is limited to in-frame clones, with some not included. The sample consists of fewer than 700,000 clones, 85% to 95% of them appearing once. The sample comprised naive CD8+ T cells sorted from blood. The receptors shown here come from a woman in her twenties or thirties in good health. CDR3s include the opening cysteine and the closing phenylalanine or tryptophan. The D gene is left open where the match is weak. Some rows mark clone size as missing; the rest say once, few, many or name a class of expanded clone.

CDR3nt	CDR3aa	abundance	v_gene	d_gene	j_gene
TGTGCCAGCAGCGTAGCCAGGGCCGCCGTAGGGGAGCAGTACTTC	CASSVARAAVGEQYF	.	TRBV9	.	TRBJ2-7
TGTGCCAGCAGTTTCGGCAGGGTGGGATACGAGCAGTACTTC	CASSFGRVGYEQYF	.	TRBV27	.	TRBJ2-7
TGTGCCAGCAGCCATAGCAATCAGCCCCAGCATTTT	CASSHSNQPQHF	few	TRBV27	.	TRBJ1-5
TGTGCCAGCAGCTCCCCGGGACTAGAGGTCTACGAGCAGTACTTC	CASSSPGLEVYEQYF	few	TRBV5-4	TRBD2	TRBJ2-7
TGTGCCAGCTCACAAGGCGCTGAAGCTTTCTTT	CASSQGAEAFF	.	TRBV28	.	TRBJ1-1
TGTGCCAGCAGCAGAAGCGGGAGGAGACCCTACAATGAGCAGTTCTTC	CASSRSGRRPYNEQFF	.	TRBV5-4	TRBD2	TRBJ2-1
TGTGCCAGCAGCAGACTAGCGGGGGAGAACACCGGGGAGCTGTTTTTT	CASSRLAGENTGELFF	.	TRBV5-4	TRBD2	TRBJ2-2
TGTGCCAGTAGTGGGGCCCGGGAAACTCGGGAGCAGTACTTC	CASSGARETREQYF	once	TRBV19	.	TRBJ2-7
TGTGCCAGCAGTGACGAGGTTGGGGAGCAGTACTTC	CASSDEVGEQYF	.	TRBV2	.	TRBJ2-7
TGTGCCAGCAGAGGGACAGGGGGCGTAGATCAGCCCCAGCATTTT	CASRGTGGVDQPQHF	.	TRBV2	TRBD1	TRBJ1-5
TGTGCCAGCAGTTTACTAGCGGGCAGCGACACAGATACGCAGTATTTT	CASSLLAGSDTDTQYF	.	TRBV27	TRBD2	TRBJ2-3
TGCGCCAGCAGCCAAGATGGGGGACCAATAGCCTACGAGCAGTACTTC	CASSQDGGPIAYEQYF	.	TRBV4-1	.	TRBJ2-7
TGTGCCAGCAGCTTCCGGGACAGGGGGGAGAACACTGAAGCTTTCTTT	CASSFRDRGENTEAFF	.	TRBV13	TRBD1	TRBJ1-1
TGTGCCAGCAGCTCAGGGGGCGGAGAGACCCAGTACTTC	CASSSGGGETQYF	once	TRBV7-6	TRBD1	TRBJ2-5
TGTGCCAGCAAAGGACAGCCCTACGAGCAGTACTTC	CASKGQPYEQYF	.	TRBV25-1	.	TRBJ2-7
TGTGCCAGCAGCCAGGACAGCGCAACTGAAGCTTTCTTT	CASSQDSATEAFF	once	TRBV7-9	.	TRBJ1-1
TGTGCCAGCAAGGGGGCAGGCTATGGCTACACCTTC	CASKGAGYGYTF	.	TRBV6-1	TRBD1	TRBJ1-2
TGTGCCAGCAGCTTGCATACAGGAGGGCAGGGCTACACCTTC	CASSLHTGGQGYTF	.	TRBV5-6	.	TRBJ1-2
TGTGCCAGCAGCTTGAGGGGGTCAGTCGAAAAACTGTTTTTT	CASSLRGSVEKLFF	.	TRBV5-5	.	TRBJ1-4
TGTGCCAGCAGCTTCCCCCAGCGGGGGACAGATACGCAGTATTTT	CASSFPQRGTDTQYF	.	TRBV5-4	TRBD2	TRBJ2-3
TGCAGTGCGAGACTAGTTTATGAGCAGTTCTTC	CSARLVYEQFF	.	TRBV20-1	.	TRBJ2-1
TGTGCCAGCAGTTTGGGCCAGGGTATGGGTGAAGCTTTCTTT	CASSLGQGMGEAFF	.	TRBV27	.	TRBJ1-1
TGTGCCAGTAACACAGGAATCACGAGCACAGATACGCAGTATTTT	CASNTGITSTDTQYF	.	TRBV19	.	TRBJ2-3
TGTGCCAGCAGCCTAGGGGCCGAGCAGTACTTC	CASSLGAEQYF	.	TRBV7-9	.	TRBJ2-7
TGTGCCAGCAGCTGGGGACTAGCGCCCTCCTACGAGCAGTACTTC	CASSWGLAPSYEQYF	once	TRBV11-1	TRBD2	TRBJ2-7
TGTGCCAGCAGTCGCGGGACTAGCGTTAGCACAGATACGCAGTATTTT	CASSRGTSVSTDTQYF	.	TRBV27	TRBD2	TRBJ2-3
TGTGCCAAAACAGGAGGGGTAGCTGTAAGCTCCTACAATGAGCAGTTCTTC	CAKTGGVAVSSYNEQFF	.	TRBV19	.	TRBJ2-1
TGCAGCGCGGTAGTACCCTACAATGAGCAGTTCTTC	CSAVVPYNEQFF	.	TRBV29-1	.	TRBJ2-1
TGTGCCAGTAGTAATGACTACAATGAGCAGTTCTTC	CASSNDYNEQFF	.	TRBV19	.	TRBJ2-1
TGTGCCAGCAGTACAGATGACAGCCTCTCTGGAAACACCATATATTTT	CASSTDDSLSGNTIYF	.	TRBV28	.	TRBJ1-3
TGTGCCAGCAGCCCCGGACTGGTAAGCTCCTACGAGCAGTACTTC	CASSPGLVSSYEQYF	.	TRBV28	.	TRBJ2-7
TGTGCCAGCAGTTCCGGGGGGGCAGGCTATGGCTACACCTTC	CASSSGGAGYGYTF	.	TRBV28	.	TRBJ1-2
TGTGCCAGCAGTTACGAACAGGGCACTGAAGCTTTCTTT	CASSYEQGTEAFF	.	TRBV6-6	.	TRBJ1-1
TGTGCCAGCAGTTACTCATCAGGCCTCTGGACCGGGGAGCTGTTTTTT	CASSYSSGLWTGELFF	.	TRBV6-5	.	TRBJ2-2
TGTGCCAGCATCAATCAGGGGGCAGAGCAGCCCCAGCATTTT	CASINQGAEQPQHF	.	TRBV28	TRBD1	TRBJ1-5
TGTGCCACCAGCAGAGTCGAAGAGACCCAGTACTTC	CATSRVEETQYF	.	TRBV15	.	TRBJ2-5
TGTGCCAGCAGCTTGGGGGGAGCGTCGGTCTTC	CASSLGGASVF	.	TRBV7-9	.	TRBJ2-7
TGTGCCAGCAGCGTAGGCAGGGCCCTTTACACAGATACGCAGTATTTT	CASSVGRALYTDTQYF	.	TRBV9	.	TRBJ2-3
TGTGCCAGCAGTTTATTCACGGGGACCGTCGGGGAGCTGTTTTTT	CASSLFTGTVGELFF	.	TRBV28	.	TRBJ2-2
TGCGCCAGCAGTTTAGCGGGAGGGGGGTACGAGCAGTACTTC	CASSLAGGGYEQYF	few	TRBV5-1	TRBD2	TRBJ2-7
TGTGCCAGCAGGGAGACCGGGGCAAGCTCTGGGGCCAACGTCCTGACTTTC	CASRETGASSGANVLTF	.	TRBV28	.	TRBJ2-6
TGTGCCAGTAGTATCGGGGCCTACAATGAGCAGTTCTTC	CASSIGAYNEQFF	.	TRBV19	.	TRBJ2-1
TGTGCCAGCAGTTTATATGGGGAGGACTATGGCTACACCTTC	CASSLYGEDYGYTF	.	TRBV28	.	TRBJ1-2
TGTGCCAGCAGCGTACTTAGCAACTCAGATACGCAGTATTTT	CASSVLSNSDTQYF	.	TRBV9	.	TRBJ2-3
TGTGCCAGCAGTTCATCAGGGGGGTACGAGCAGTACTTC	CASSSSGGYEQYF	.	TRBV27	.	TRBJ2-7
TGTGCCAGCAGCTCGGATCTAGCGGGACCCATCTTC	CASSSDLAGPIF	.	TRBV7-9	TRBD2	TRBJ2-1
TGTGCCAGCAGCTCACCGGGACTAGCGGGAGGGGGAACGGAGGAGACCCAGTACTTC	CASSSPGLAGGGTEETQYF	.	TRBV5-6	TRBD2	TRBJ2-5
TGTGCCAGCAGTTGGTGGGCAGAGGATGGCTACACCTTC	CASSWWAEDGYTF	.	TRBV28	.	TRBJ1-2
TGTGCCAGCAGCACCAGAGCAGGGGAACGAGTAGAGACCCAGTACTTC	CASSTRAGERVETQYF	.	TRBV7-9	.	TRBJ2-5
TGCGCCAGCAGCCCCAAGGGTAGCGGGTCTGGCAATGAGCAGTTCTTC	CASSPKGSGSGNEQFF	.	TRBV5-1	TRBD2	TRBJ2-1
TGTGCCAGCAGCTTGGGGTGGACGGGGCCCCAAGAGACCCAGTACTTC	CASSLGWTGPQETQYF	.	TRBV5-4	.	TRBJ2-5
TGTGCCAGCAGCAATCCCCCGTTGAACAGTTACGAGCAGTACTTC	CASSNPPLNSYEQYF	.	TRBV11-2	.	TRBJ2-7